Listed below are T cell receptor beta chains from one sample, sequenced in a study of cytomegalovirus exposure and HLA in healthy donors. Profiled with immunoSEQ multiplex PCR; TCRdb holds only in-frame clones, not every one. The sample yields under 150,000 clones, 79% seen once. The source material was PBMCs. These receptors were taken from a woman in her thirties or forties in good health and CMV-seropositive. Each CDR3 is given with its conserved first and last residue. D genes are given only for firm matches. Only part of the rows carry a size: once, few, many, or a class if the clone is expanded.

V gene,J gene,D gene,clone size,CDR3 DNA,CDR3 protein
TRBV4-1,TRBJ2-7,TRBD1,-,TGCGCCAGCAGCGTGGACAGGTCCTACGAGCAGTACTTC,CASSVDRSYEQYF
TRBV6-4,TRBJ2-3,TRBD2,-,TGTGCCAGCAGTCCTGGGGAGGGGCAGACGCAGTATTTT,CASSPGEGQTQYF
TRBV7-9,TRBJ2-7,TRBD1,once,TGTGCCAGCAGCGTTGACAGGGTAGAAACGTCCTACGAGCAGTACTTC,CASSVDRVETSYEQYF
TRBV19,TRBJ1-1,-,-,TGTGCCAGTAGTATAGCTGACACCTACGGAACTGAAGCTTTCTTT,CASSIADTYGTEAFF
TRBV5-1,TRBJ1-2,TRBD1,-,TGCGCCAGCAGCTCTCCGGGACAGGTCGGTGGCTACACCTTC,CASSSPGQVGGYTF
TRBV5-4,TRBJ1-5,-,-,TGTGCCAGCAGCTTGGGGGGGACACAAAATCAGCCCCAGCATTTT,CASSLGGTQNQPQHF
TRBV7-9,TRBJ2-7,TRBD1,-,TGTGCCAGCAGGGACTCAGGGGGCGCCTCCTACGAGCAGTACTTC,CASRDSGGASYEQYF
TRBV7-6,TRBJ1-5,-,-,TGTGCCAGCAGCCAACTCCCACAATCCGGGCAGCCCCAGCATTTT,CASSQLPQSGQPQHF
TRBV27,TRBJ1-2,-,-,TGTGCCAGCAGTCCTGACTCCCGATCGACAGCTAACTATGGCTACACCTTC,CASSPDSRSTANYGYTF
TRBV5-6,TRBJ2-5,TRBD2,-,TGTGCCAGCAGCCCTTTTCTGGGAGGGACAGAGACCCAGTACTTC,CASSPFLGGTETQYF
TRBV9,TRBJ2-1,TRBD2,-,TGTGCCAGCAGCGAGGGGGTGGGACTAGCGGGCTACTACAATGAGCAGTTCTTC,CASSEGVGLAGYYNEQFF
TRBV19,TRBJ2-7,-,-,TGTGCCAGTAGTGCGGGCCAGGCATACGAGCAGTACTTC,CASSAGQAYEQYF
TRBV9,TRBJ2-7,-,-,TGTGCCAGCAGCGTTCAGCCGACTGTCGCCTACGAGCAGTACTTC,CASSVQPTVAYEQYF
TRBV6-5,TRBJ2-2,-,-,TGTGCCAGCCGGGGTCCGATGAACACCGGGGAGCTGTTTTTT,CASRGPMNTGELFF
TRBV6-5,TRBJ2-4,TRBD1,-,TGTGCCAGCAGTTCCCGGGACAGGGGTCACATTCAGTACTTC,CASSSRDRGHIQYF
TRBV28,TRBJ1-1,-,-,TGTGCCAGCAGTCGACGATCGGGGACTGAAGCTTTCTTT,CASSRRSGTEAFF
TRBV5-1,TRBJ2-2,-,-,TGCGCCAGCAGCTTGGCCCTAACCGGGGAGCTGTTTTTT,CASSLALTGELFF
TRBV2,TRBJ2-3,-,-,TGTGCCAGCAGTGAATCAGTTAATACGCAGTATTTT,CASSESVNTQYF
TRBV2,TRBJ2-3,-,-,TGTGCCAGCAGCCTCTCAGATACGCAGTATTTT,CASSLSDTQYF
TRBV15,TRBJ2-7,-,-,TGTGCCACCAGCAGAGCCGGGACTCGCAGGGACGAGCAGTACTTC,CATSRAGTRRDEQYF
TRBV6-5,TRBJ2-7,-,-,TGTGCCAGCAGTGCCCGGGCGGGCCACTCCTACGAGCAGTACTTC,CASSARAGHSYEQYF
TRBV11-1,TRBJ2-1,-,-,TGTGCCAGCAGCTCTATACTCAATGAGCAGTTCTTC,CASSSILNEQFF
TRBV5-1,TRBJ1-2,-,few,TGCGCCAGCAGCTTGATACAGGGAAACTATGGCTACACCTTC,CASSLIQGNYGYTF